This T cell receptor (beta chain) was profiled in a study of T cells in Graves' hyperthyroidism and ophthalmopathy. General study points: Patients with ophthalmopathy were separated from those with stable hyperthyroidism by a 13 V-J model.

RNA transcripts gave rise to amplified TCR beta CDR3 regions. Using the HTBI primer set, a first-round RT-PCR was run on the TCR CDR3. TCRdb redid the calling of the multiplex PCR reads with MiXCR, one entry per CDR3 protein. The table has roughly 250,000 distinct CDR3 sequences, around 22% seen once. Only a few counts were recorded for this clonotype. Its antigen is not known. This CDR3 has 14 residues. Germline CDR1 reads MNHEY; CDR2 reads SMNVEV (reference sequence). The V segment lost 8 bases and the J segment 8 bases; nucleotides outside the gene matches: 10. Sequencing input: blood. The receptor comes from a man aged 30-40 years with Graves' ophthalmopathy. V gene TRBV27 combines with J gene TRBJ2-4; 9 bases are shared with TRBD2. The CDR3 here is CASRSGGLPDIQYF. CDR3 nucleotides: TGTGCCAGCCGTAGCGGGGGCCTTCCAGACATTCAGTACTTC.